Listed below are T cell receptor beta chains from one sample, sequenced in a study of T cell repertoires in cytomegalovirus infection. MiXCR was run by TCRdb on the reads, yielding one entry per CDR3 protein. Of some 160,000 distinct CDR3 sequences in the sample, 17% are singletons; the top ten hold under 20%. Sample: CD8+ T cells from PBMCs. Receptors originate from a human donor in good health (CMV status not recorded). Some clones in this sample may be carry-over from other donors' samples. Each CDR3 is given with its conserved first and last residue. D genes are given only for firm matches. Clone sizes are given selectively: once, few, many, or a class where the clone is expanded.

J gene,D gene,V gene,clone size,CDR3 protein,CDR3 DNA
TRBJ2-2,-,TRBV7-9,few,CASTGIRDTGELFF,TGTGCCAGCACCGGAATTCGAGACACCGGGGAGCTGTTTTTT
TRBJ2-1,TRBD2,TRBV6-2/TRBV6-3,few,CASSYREGSSYNEQFF,TGTGCCAGCAGTTACCGGGAGGGGAGCTCCTACAATGAGCAGTTCTTC
TRBJ1-1,-,TRBV9,-,CASSPLQNTEAFF,TGTGCCAGCAGCCCCCTCCAAAACACTGAAGCTTTCTTT
TRBJ1-5,-,TRBV28,-,CASYLSGGGYQPQHF,TGTGCCAGTTACCTATCGGGGGGGGGCTATCAGCCCCAGCATTTT
TRBJ2-3,-,TRBV28,-,CASSFQGSYTDTQYF,TGTGCCAGCAGTTTTCAAGGATCCTACACAGATACGCAGTATTTT
TRBJ2-1,-,TRBV7-6,-,CASSLVSGPYNEQFF,TGTGCCAGCAGCTTAGTTTCGGGGCCCTACAATGAGCAGTTCTTC
TRBJ2-5,-,TRBV11-1,few,CASSLKLLSETQYF,TGTGCCAGCAGCTTAAAATTGTTGTCGGAGACCCAGTACTTC
TRBJ2-1,-,TRBV19,-,CASSKNEDPYNEQFF,TGTGCCAGTAGTAAAAACGAAGACCCCTACAATGAGCAGTTCTTC
TRBJ2-3,TRBD2,TRBV7-6,-,CASSNDRAGGPHTQYF,TGTGCCAGCAGCAACGACAGAGCGGGGGGGCCGCATACGCAGTATTTT
TRBJ1-4,-,TRBV7-9,few,CASSFPQGANEKLFF,TGTGCCAGCAGCTTTCCCCAGGGCGCTAATGAAAAACTGTTTTTT
TRBJ1-5,-,TRBV19,many,CASRVGARPQHF,TGTGCCAGTAGAGTGGGGGCAAGGCCCCAGCATTTT
TRBJ2-7,-,TRBV28,few,CASIPEEGAYEQYF,TGTGCCAGCATCCCTGAGGAGGGGGCCTACGAGCAGTACTTC
TRBJ2-5,TRBD1,TRBV7-9,few,CASSSRDRGSQETQYF,TGTGCCAGCAGCTCGCGGGACAGGGGTTCCCAAGAGACCCAGTACTTC
TRBJ2-3,-,TRBV6-4,-,CASSDSYTDTQYF,TGTGCCAGCAGTGACTCGTACACAGATACGCAGTATTTT
TRBJ2-7,-,TRBV7-2,-,CASSFDRGPYEQYF,TGTGCCAGCAGCTTCGACCGAGGACCCTACGAGCAGTACTTC
TRBJ1-2,-,TRBV7-8,few,CASSLAPGRDNYGYTF,TGTGCCAGCAGCTTAGCCCCGGGGAGGGATAACTATGGCTACACCTTC
TRBJ1-1,-,TRBV7-8,few,CASSFLEGTEAFF,TGTGCCAGCAGCTTTCTCGAGGGCACTGAAGCTTTCTTT
TRBJ2-7,-,TRBV7-3,-,CASSLGKGFPYRDPSYEQYF,TGTGCCAGCAGCTTAGGGAAGGGATTTCCTTACAGAGATCCTTCCTACGAGCAGTACTTC
TRBJ1-1,-,TRBV11-2,-,CATTLGQTEAFF,TGTGCCACCACCTTAGGACAGACTGAAGCTTTCTTT
TRBJ2-7,-,TRBV12-3/TRBV12-4,-,CASTMSGLDEQYF,TGTGCCAGCACAATGAGCGGTCTTGACGAGCAGTACTTC
TRBJ2-5,-,TRBV6-2/TRBV6-3,-,CASSYDQYQGGETQYF,TGTGCCAGCAGTTACGACCAATATCAGGGCGGCGAGACCCAGTACTTC
TRBJ1-1,-,TRBV19,many,CASSIDEANTEAFF,TGTGCCAGTAGTATAGATGAAGCGAACACTGAAGCTTTCTTT
TRBJ2-1,TRBD2,TRBV6-2/TRBV6-3,-,CASLYQIAGGYNEQFF,TGTGCCAGCCTTTACCAAATAGCGGGAGGGTACAATGAGCAGTTCTTC
TRBJ2-1,-,TRBV7-2,-,CASSLNPPPTGYNEQFF,TGTGCCAGCAGCTTAAACCCCCCGCCGACGGGATACAATGAGCAGTTCTTC
TRBJ1-2,-,TRBV7-2,-,CASTLRAMNGYTF,TGTGCCAGCACCCTTAGGGCAATGAATGGCTACACCTTC
TRBJ2-5,TRBD1,TRBV7-6,few,CASSIDRDQETQYF,TGTGCCAGCAGCATCGACAGGGATCAAGAGACCCAGTACTTC
TRBJ1-6,-,TRBV7-2,few,CASSLVGVRNSPLHF,TGTGCCAGCAGCTTAGTAGGGGTTAGGAATTCACCCCTCCACTTT
TRBJ1-5,-,TRBV19,few,CASSLQGNQPQHF,TGTGCCAGTAGTCTTCAGGGCAATCAGCCCCAGCATTTT
TRBJ1-1,TRBD1,TRBV7-9,many,CASSARPGQGMNTEAFF,TGTGCCAGCAGCGCCCGACCGGGACAGGGGATGAACACTGAAGCTTTCTTT
TRBJ2-1,TRBD2,TRBV7-2,-,CASSMTSGVSSYNEQFF,TGTGCCAGCAGCATGACTAGCGGAGTGAGCTCCTACAATGAGCAGTTCTTC
TRBJ2-5,TRBD2,TRBV28,few,CASSLFTGLAGAQETQYF,TGTGCCAGCAGTTTGTTTACCGGACTAGCGGGCGCACAAGAGACCCAGTACTTC
TRBJ1-1,TRBD1,TRBV7-8,-,CASSAGGPNTEAFF,TGTGCCAGCAGCGCAGGGGGACCGAACACTGAAGCTTTCTTT
TRBJ2-5,TRBD2,TRBV28,-,CASSFWQGASGGTQYF,TGTGCCAGCAGTTTTTGGCAGGGAGCTTCGGGGGGGACCCAGTACTTC
TRBJ2-1,-,TRBV28,few,CASSKPRERGGGEQFF,TGTGCCAGCAGTAAACCCCGGGAGAGGGGGGGCGGTGAGCAGTTCTTC
TRBJ2-1,-,TRBV29-1,once,CSVEGLALYNEQFF,TGCAGCGTCGAGGGTCTAGCGTTATACAATGAGCAGTTCTTC
TRBJ2-3,-,TRBV28,many,CASRRSNTDTQYF,TGTGCCAGCAGGAGATCAAACACAGATACGCAGTATTTT
TRBJ2-7,-,TRBV11-1,-,CASSGVAGEQYF,TGTGCCAGCAGTGGGGTCGCCGGGGAGCAGTACTTC
TRBJ2-1,TRBD2,TRBV28,few,CASSLRVGGTSGRGFYNEQFF,TGTGCCAGCAGTTTAAGGGTGGGGGGGACTAGCGGGAGAGGGTTCTACAATGAGCAGTTCTTC
TRBJ2-7,-,TRBV7-6,-,CASGHKPERDEQYF,TGTGCCAGCGGTCACAAGCCCGAACGGGACGAGCAGTACTTC
TRBJ2-7,-,TRBV28,-,CASSFPGSGYEQYF,TGTGCCAGCAGTTTCCCAGGGTCCGGCTACGAGCAGTACTTC
TRBJ1-5,-,TRBV27,few,CASSLSPLVPQHF,TGTGCCAGCAGTTTAAGTCCCCTCGTGCCCCAGCATTTT
TRBJ2-3,TRBD2,TRBV7-6,few,CASSFPGLAGGLYTDTQYF,TGTGCCAGCAGCTTCCCAGGACTAGCGGGAGGGCTTTACACAGATACGCAGTATTTT
TRBJ1-2,-,TRBV7-9,-,CASSSLRMTAYGYTF,TGTGCCAGCAGCTCCCTCAGGATGACTGCCTATGGCTACACCTTC
TRBJ2-7,-,TRBV7-9,-,CASSPKSRPFPYEQYF,TGTGCCAGCAGCCCGAAATCTCGGCCATTCCCCTACGAGCAGTACTTC
TRBJ2-7,-,TRBV20-1,-,CSARGGGAYEQYF,TGCAGTGCTAGGGGGGGAGGAGCATACGAGCAGTACTTC
TRBJ2-2,-,TRBV28,few,CASSLSFPSGELFF,TGTGCCAGCAGTTTATCCTTTCCGTCCGGGGAGCTGTTTTTT
TRBJ1-5,-,TRBV7-9,few,CASSLWGESNQPQHF,TGTGCCAGCAGCTTATGGGGGGAGAGCAATCAGCCCCAGCATTTT
TRBJ2-7,TRBD1,TRBV7-2,-,CASSGYRGPYEQYF,TGTGCCAGCAGCGGGTACAGGGGGCCCTACGAGCAGTACTTC
TRBJ1-3,TRBD1,TRBV29-1,few,CSVEDTYRGSGNTIYF,TGCAGCGTTGAAGATACTTACAGGGGCTCTGGAAACACCATATATTTT
TRBJ2-7,-,TRBV6-6,many,CASSYPDSTYEQYF,TGTGCCAGCAGTTACCCCGACAGCACCTACGAGCAGTACTTC
TRBJ2-1,TRBD1,TRBV5-6,-,CASTYSWDRGHEQFF,TGTGCCAGCACCTATAGTTGGGACAGGGGGCATGAGCAGTTCTTC
TRBJ2-7,-,TRBV7-6,-,CASSLYPGPSYEQYF,TGTGCCAGCAGCTTATATCCCGGGCCCTCCTACGAGCAGTACTTC